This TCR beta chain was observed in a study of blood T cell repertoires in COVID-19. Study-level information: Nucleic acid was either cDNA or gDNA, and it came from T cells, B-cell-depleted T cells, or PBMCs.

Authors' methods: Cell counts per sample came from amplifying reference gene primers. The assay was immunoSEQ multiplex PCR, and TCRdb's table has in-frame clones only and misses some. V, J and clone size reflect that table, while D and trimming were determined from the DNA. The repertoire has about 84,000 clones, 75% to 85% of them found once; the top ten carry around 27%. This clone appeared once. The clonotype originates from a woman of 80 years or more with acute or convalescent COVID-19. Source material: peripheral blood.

In DNA, the CDR3 is TGTGCCAGTACCAATGGGGGGGGTAGCTCCTACAATGAGCAGTTCTTC. Protein: CASTNGGGSSYNEQFF. The V gene is TRBV19, the J gene TRBJ2-1, with 7 bases that match TRBD2. The junction had 9 bases not matched to a gene; V was cut back by 7 bases and J by 0 bases. CDR3 length equals 16 residues. Germline-derived CDR1 and CDR2 are LNHDA and SQIVND (reference sequence).